The 6 T cell receptor beta chains below were found in one sample sequenced in a study of blood T cell repertoires in COVID-19. Assay: immunoSEQ multiplex PCR; the TCRdb copy retains only in-frame clones and omits some. The table lists under 250,000 clones, about four fifths of them singletons. The sequenced material came from PBMCs or T cells enriched from blood (not recorded which). These receptors were taken from a woman between 50 and 59 years old who had been exposed to COVID-19.

The V call is TRBV10-3, the J call TRBJ2-2, with D unresolved. The V end lost 3 bases, the J end lost 3 bases, and 11 bases lay between the germline ends. Germline lookup yields CDR1 ENHRY and CDR2 SYGVKD. The CDR3 extends over 15 amino acids. The CDR3 sequence is CAISEYDGDTGELFF. The CDR3 DNA is TGTGCCATCAGTGAATACGACGGAGACACCGGGGAGCTGTTTTTT.

This chain joins TRBV2 and TRBJ1-5; perhaps TRBD1 as D (5 bases). Looked up from germline, CDR1 is SNHLY and CDR2 is FYNNEI. V lost 4 bases and J lost 0, with 22 bases in between. CDR3 length: 19 amino acids. This CDR3 reads CASSVGQFEITDSNQPQHF. The CDR3 DNA is TGTGCCAGCAGTGTGGGGCAGTTTGAAATTACGGATAGCAATCAGCCCCAGCATTTT.

This chain uses TRBV6-4 with TRBJ1-1; D is ambiguous. The germline V gene has CDR1 MRHNA and CDR2 SNTAGT. Trimming removed 5 bases from V and 4 bases from J, with 14 bases in between. This CDR3 contains 14 residues. CDR3 in DNA: TGTGCCAGCAGTCCTCAGTCAAACCCCACTGAAGCTTTCTTT. Translated, it gives CASSPQSNPTEAFF.

This clone showed up just once. The J gene is TRBJ1-2, the V gene TRBV5-4; D gene unclear. Germline assignment: CDR1 SGHNT and CDR2 YYREEE (reference sequence). V lost 4 bases to trimming and J lost 4 bases, with 23 bases between them. The CDR3 has 17 residues. The CDR3 spells CASSPGRSIFRSYGYTF. CDR3 DNA sequence: TGTGCCAGCAGCCCGGGAAGGTCGATATTCCGTAGCTATGGCTACACCTTC.

This clone was detected only once. The rearrangement joins TRBV19 to TRBJ1-2, with 9 bases matching TRBD1. This CDR3 spans 14 amino acids. Germline assignment: CDR1 LNHDA and CDR2 SQIVND (reference sequence). The junction had 9 bases not matched to a gene; V was cut back by 7 bases and J by 6 bases. The CDR3 DNA reads TGTGCCAGTAAGCCGGGACAGGGAAGGCATGGCTACACCTTC. Its protein product is CASKPGQGRHGYTF.

This clone has only one observation. The chain combines TRBV7-6 with TRBJ2-3; D is unclear. The V end was cut by 1 base, the J end by 5 bases, with 7 bases between. The CDR3 runs to 13 residues. Germline V gene data show CDR1 as SGHVS and CDR2 as FNYEAQ. This CDR3 is CASSLGAGDTQYF. For the CDR3, the DNA is TGTGCCAGCAGCTTAGGGGCCGGAGATACGCAGTATTTT.